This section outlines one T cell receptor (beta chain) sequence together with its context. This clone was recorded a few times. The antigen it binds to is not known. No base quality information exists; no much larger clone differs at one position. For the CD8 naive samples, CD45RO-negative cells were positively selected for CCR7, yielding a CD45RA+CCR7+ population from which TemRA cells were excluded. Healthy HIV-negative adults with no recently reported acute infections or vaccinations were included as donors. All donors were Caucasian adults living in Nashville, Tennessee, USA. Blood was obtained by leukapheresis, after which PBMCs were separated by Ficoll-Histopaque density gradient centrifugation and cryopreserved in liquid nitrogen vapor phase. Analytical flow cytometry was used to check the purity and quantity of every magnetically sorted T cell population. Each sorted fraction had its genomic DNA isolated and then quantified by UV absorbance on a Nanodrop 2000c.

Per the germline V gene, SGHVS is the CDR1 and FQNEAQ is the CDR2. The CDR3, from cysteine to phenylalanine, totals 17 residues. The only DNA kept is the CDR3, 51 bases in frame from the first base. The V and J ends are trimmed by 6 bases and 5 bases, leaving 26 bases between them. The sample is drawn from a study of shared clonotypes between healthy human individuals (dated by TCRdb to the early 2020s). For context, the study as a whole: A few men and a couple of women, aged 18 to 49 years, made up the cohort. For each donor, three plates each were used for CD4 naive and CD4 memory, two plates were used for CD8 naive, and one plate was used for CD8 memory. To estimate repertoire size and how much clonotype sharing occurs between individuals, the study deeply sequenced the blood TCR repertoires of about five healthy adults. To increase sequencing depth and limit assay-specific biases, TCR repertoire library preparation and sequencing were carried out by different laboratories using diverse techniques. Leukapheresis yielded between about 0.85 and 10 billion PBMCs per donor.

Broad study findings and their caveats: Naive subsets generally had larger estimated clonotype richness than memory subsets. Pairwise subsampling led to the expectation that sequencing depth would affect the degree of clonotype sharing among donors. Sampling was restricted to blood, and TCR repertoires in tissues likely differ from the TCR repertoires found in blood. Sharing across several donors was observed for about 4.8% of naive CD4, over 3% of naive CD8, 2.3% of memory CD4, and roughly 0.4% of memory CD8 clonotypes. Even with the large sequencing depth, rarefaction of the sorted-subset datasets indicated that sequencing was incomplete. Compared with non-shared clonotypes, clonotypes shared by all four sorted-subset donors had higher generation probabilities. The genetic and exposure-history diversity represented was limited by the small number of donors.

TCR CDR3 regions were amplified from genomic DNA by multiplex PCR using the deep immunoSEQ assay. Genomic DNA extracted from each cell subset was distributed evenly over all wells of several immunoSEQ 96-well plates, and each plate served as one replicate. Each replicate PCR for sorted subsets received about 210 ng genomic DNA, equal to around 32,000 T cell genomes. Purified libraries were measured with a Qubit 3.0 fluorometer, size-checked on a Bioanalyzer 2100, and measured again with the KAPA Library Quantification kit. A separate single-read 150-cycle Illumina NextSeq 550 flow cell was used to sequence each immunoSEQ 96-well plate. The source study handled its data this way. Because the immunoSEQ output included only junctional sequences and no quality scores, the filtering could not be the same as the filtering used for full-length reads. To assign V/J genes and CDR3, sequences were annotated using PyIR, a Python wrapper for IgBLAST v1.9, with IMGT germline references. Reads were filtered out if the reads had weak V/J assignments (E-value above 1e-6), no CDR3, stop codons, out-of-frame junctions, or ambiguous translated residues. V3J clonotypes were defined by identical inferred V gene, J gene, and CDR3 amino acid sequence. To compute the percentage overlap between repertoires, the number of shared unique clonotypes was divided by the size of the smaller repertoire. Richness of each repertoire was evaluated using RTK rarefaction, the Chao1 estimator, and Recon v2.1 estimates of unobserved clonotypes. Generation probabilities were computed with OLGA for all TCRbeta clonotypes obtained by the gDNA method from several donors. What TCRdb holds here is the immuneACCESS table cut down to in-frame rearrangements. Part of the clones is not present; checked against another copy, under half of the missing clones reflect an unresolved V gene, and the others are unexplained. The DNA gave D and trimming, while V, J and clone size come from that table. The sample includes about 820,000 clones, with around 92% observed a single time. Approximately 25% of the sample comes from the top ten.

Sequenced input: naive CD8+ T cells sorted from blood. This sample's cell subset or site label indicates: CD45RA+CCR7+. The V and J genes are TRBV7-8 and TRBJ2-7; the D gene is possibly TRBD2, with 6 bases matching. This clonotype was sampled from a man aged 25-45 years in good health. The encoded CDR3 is CASSWPANVSGEDEQYF. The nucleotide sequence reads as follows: TGTGCCAGCAGTTGGCCGGCCAATGTGTCGGGAGAGGACGAGCAGTACTTC.